One and the same sample provided the 32 T cell receptor beta chains below, sequenced in a study of shared clonotypes between healthy human individuals. Positively selected for CCR7, the CD45RO-negative cells used as naive CD8 cells excluded terminally differentiated effector memory CD45RA+ cells. The data were produced by immunoSEQ multiplex PCR, yet TCRdb's version contains in-frame clones alone and is incomplete. The table has 2 million to 2.5 million clones, around 96% seen once. The sequenced sample was naive CD8+ T cells sorted from blood. These receptors came from a man between 18 and 35 years old in good health.

The V and J genes are TRBV5-4 and TRBJ1-1; D call uncertain. This CDR3 spans 11 amino acids. Germline V CDR1 and CDR2: SGHNT, YYREEE (reference sequence). Trimming removed 0 bases from V and 12 bases from J, with 9 bases in between. The CDR3 DNA reads TGTGCCAGCAGCTTGGGGAGCGCCCCTTTCTTT. It is translated as CASSLGSAPFF.

This clone occurred a few times. The chain combines TRBV7-2 with TRBJ2-3; D unresolved. Germline loops: CDR1 SGHTA, CDR2 FQGNSA. The V and J ends lost 8 bases and 1 base respectively, with 10 bases between them. CDR3 length: 13 residues. The CDR3 DNA reads TGTGCCAGCTCGCAAGCCGGCACAGATACGCAGTATTTT. Protein: CASSQAGTDTQYF.

The rearrangement links TRBV4-3 to TRBJ1-5, with D perhaps TRBD1 (5 bases). The germline gives CDR1 LGHNA, CDR2 YSLEER. V dropped 0 bases and J dropped 4 bases, with 16 bases sitting between them. This CDR3 region has 17 residues. CDR3 sequence reads: CASSQDWGLKGNQPQHF. DNA of the CDR3: TGCGCCAGCAGCCAAGATTGGGGTCTCAAGGGGAATCAGCCCCAGCATTTT.

The chain uses TRBV5-1 and TRBJ2-7; 7 positions agree with TRBD1. This CDR3 is built from 17 residues. Losses at the gene ends were 4 bases for V and 2 bases for J; bases not matched to a gene: 15. Germline V gene sequence: CDR1 SGHRS, CDR2 YFSETQ. The CDR3 region has the DNA TGCGCCAGCAGCCCTGGTGGCCGGACAGGTGAGACCTACGAGCAGTACTTC. As protein: CASSPGGRTGETYEQYF.

The rearrangement links TRBV4-3 to TRBJ2-7; the D is unclear. Per the germline V gene, CDR1 is LGHNA and CDR2 is YSLEER. The CDR3 runs to 13 residues. Trimming took off 0 bases at V and 4 bases at J, with 7 bases between the two ends. This chain's CDR3 is CASSQEMAYEQYF. The CDR3 coding sequence is TGCGCCAGCAGCCAAGAGATGGCTTACGAGCAGTACTTC.

The V and J genes are TRBV19 and TRBJ1-5, with D hard to call. CDR1 LNHDA and CDR2 SQIVND come from the germline V gene (reference sequence). Trimming took 2 bases from V and 4 from J, leaving 9 bases between them. This CDR3 spans 14 amino acids. The CDR3 loop reads CASSISQSNQPQHF. The DNA for the CDR3 is TGTGCCAGTAGTATATCCCAGAGTAATCAGCCCCAGCATTTT.

V and J are TRBV9 and TRBJ2-4; D call uncertain. Deletions cut 4 bases from V and 2 bases from J, with 16 bases between. The CDR3 runs 16 residues. CDR1 and CDR2 (germline): SGDLS, YYNGEE. The DNA of the CDR3 is TGTGCCAGCAGCCATCCCGGTGGGGTTTCCAAAAACATTCAGTACTTC. Protein: CASSHPGGVSKNIQYF.

The chain employs TRBV11-2 and TRBJ2-3; 8 bases map to TRBD2. V gave up 3 bases and J gave up 11 bases; unmatched junction bases: 1. Germline V gene sequence: CDR1 SGHAT, CDR2 FQNNGV. This CDR3 has 11 residues. CDR3 protein: CASSFGGEQYF. DNA for the CDR3: TGTGCCAGCAGCTTCGGGGGGGAGCAGTATTTT.

Points on this clone: Other DNA sequences from this sample encode an identical CDR3 as well. The V gene is TRBV27, the J gene TRBJ2-7, with D uncertain. Germline values: CDR1 MNHEY, CDR2 SMNVEV (reference sequence). The CDR3 has 13 amino acids. Trimming took off 3 bases at V and 4 bases at J, with 10 bases between the two ends. This CDR3 reads CASSFGPPYEQYF. In nucleotides, the CDR3 is TGTGCCAGCAGTTTCGGACCCCCTTACGAGCAGTACTTC.

This sequence joins TRBV27 and TRBJ2-7; TRBD1 or TRBD2 may be the D gene (5 bases each). V was pared by 8 bases and J by 6 bases, with 29 bases between. The CDR3 spans 17 residues. Germline V gene sequence: CDR1 MNHEY, CDR2 SMNVEV (reference sequence). The CDR3, as DNA: TGTGCCAGCTCTCCCTTGGGACCGAATGGAGCAGGGTCCGAGCAGTACTTC. Translated: CASSPLGPNGAGSEQYF.

The chain links TRBV29-1 to TRBJ2-7; D gene uncertain. The CDR3 contains 14 residues. In germline, CDR1 is SQVTM, CDR2 ANQGSEA. V gave up 7 bases and J gave up 2 bases, with 18 bases separating them. CDR3 DNA: TGCAGCGCCCTTGGGGATTTTCACCCCTACGAGCAGTACTTC. This encodes CSALGDFHPYEQYF.

The J gene is TRBJ2-5, the V gene TRBV13; D is unresolved. CDR3 size: 13 residues. Germline V gene sequence: CDR1 PRHDT, CDR2 FYEKMQ (reference sequence). With 5 bases removed from V and 5 bases from J, the gap between germline ends came to 12 bases. CDR3 sequence: CASSSEGNETQYF. CDR3 coding DNA: TGTGCCAGCAGCAGTGAAGGGAACGAGACCCAGTACTTC.

Only one count was recorded for this clone. The chain combines TRBV28 with TRBJ1-1, with a tentative D call TRBD1 (5 bases). Trimming took off 8 bases at V and 10 bases at J, with 14 bases between the two ends. The CDR3 is 11 amino acids. Germline-derived CDR1 and CDR2 are MDHEN and SYDVKM. This chain's CDR3 is CASGQGPGAFF. CDR3 bases: TGTGCCAGCGGCCAGGGACCTGGAGCTTTCTTT.

About this clone itself: Additional DNA sequences in this sample encode the identical CDR3. The genes are TRBV19 and TRBJ1-1; D unresolved. The V gene lost 5 bases and the J gene lost 0 bases, with 7 bases spanning the gap. Germline-derived CDR1 and CDR2 are LNHDA and SQIVND (reference sequence). The CDR3 extends over 13 amino acids. The CDR3 reads CASSSAMNTEAFF. CDR3 DNA: TGTGCCAGTAGTTCCGCCATGAACACTGAAGCTTTCTTT.

The chain carries TRBV4-3 and TRBJ2-7; TRBD1 agrees at 7 bases. The V segment lost 1 base and the J segment 2 bases; nucleotides outside the gene matches: 5. Germline values: CDR1 LGHNA, CDR2 YSLEER. This CDR3 comprises 15 residues. DNA of the CDR3: TGCGCCAGCAGCCAAGCCGACAGGGTAGCCTACGAGCAGTACTTC. Its translation: CASSQADRVAYEQYF.

Details on this clone: This sequence may be a read error, since a much larger clone differs from it by one base. The rearrangement links TRBV2 to TRBJ2-7; 9 positions agree with TRBD1. Germline V gene lookup returns CDR1 SNHLY and CDR2 FYNNEI. V was clipped by 6 bases and J by 0 bases; unmatched bases: 0. This CDR3 comprises 13 residues. CDR3 DNA: TGTGCCAGCAGGGACAGGGGCTCCTACGAGCAGTACTTC. It yields the protein CASRDRGSYEQYF. Drawing the rest from reference TRBV2 and TRBJ2-7, the complete variable domain is EPEVTQTPSHQVTQMGQEVILRCVPISNHLYFYWYRQILGQKVEFLVSFYNNEISEKSEIFDDQFSVERPDGSNFTLKIRSTKLEDSAMYFCASRDRGSYEQYFGPGTRLTVT.

CDR3 coding DNA: TGTGCCAGCAGCACCGACGACCCCGCCACTGAAGCTTTCTTT. Translated: CASSTDDPATEAFF. The chain uses TRBV9 and TRBJ1-1; D not resolved. The germline V and J ends were trimmed by 4 bases and 4 bases, with 14 bases remaining between them. The CDR3 sequence is 14 residues long. The germline V gene has CDR1 SGDLS and CDR2 YYNGEE.

This chain joins TRBV7-9 and TRBJ1-2; D call uncertain. Germline assignment: CDR1 SEHNR and CDR2 FQNEAQ (reference sequence). V was pared by 5 bases and J by 8 bases, with 18 bases between. The CDR3 spans 14 residues. The CDR3 DNA reads as TGTGCCAGCAGCGTTGTTGAGGGCAAGGGAGGCTACACCTTC. It codes for CASSVVEGKGGYTF.

V and J are TRBV6-5 and TRBJ1-4, with unresolved D. CDR1 is MNHEY and CDR2 is SVGAGI in the germline V gene. This CDR3 comprises 12 residues. V was pared by 4 bases and J by 5 bases, with 5 bases between. The CDR3, as DNA: TGTGCCAGCAGTTCCTTAAATGAAAAACTGTTTTTT. It yields the protein CASSSLNEKLFF.

CDR3 DNA sequence: TGCGCCAGCAGGTCACCCCCCGACGAGCAGTACTTC. Amino acids: CASRSPPDEQYF. This chain joins TRBV5-1 and TRBJ2-7; D not certain. The CDR3 has 12 residues. The V gene's germline CDR1 is SGHRS and CDR2 YFSETQ. V lost 5 bases and J lost 5, with 11 bases in between.

The gene calls are TRBV9 and TRBJ2-3; D is undetermined. With 1 base removed from V and 0 bases from J, the gap between germline ends came to 12 bases. There are 16 residues in the CDR3. Germline V gene sequence: CDR1 SGDLS, CDR2 YYNGEE. This CDR3 reads CASSVTTKASTDTQYF. The CDR3 coding sequence is TGTGCCAGCAGCGTAACAACCAAGGCTAGCACAGATACGCAGTATTTT.

As to this clone: Other nucleotide sequences from this sample produce the same CDR3. The rearrangement joins TRBV7-9 to TRBJ2-1; D remains unclear. V was trimmed by 4 bases and J by 7 bases, leaving 8 bases between them. Germline loops: CDR1 SEHNR, CDR2 FQNEAQ (reference sequence). The CDR3 extends over 12 amino acids. The DNA for the CDR3 is TGTGCCAGCAGCTCCACAGCGAATGAGCAGTTCTTC. This codes for CASSSTANEQFF.

Notes on this clone: The sample has other DNA sequences that encode this CDR3 too. The rearrangement links TRBV7-9 to TRBJ2-1; unclear D gene. V gave up 1 base and J gave up 3 bases, with 7 bases separating them. From germline, CDR1 is SEHNR and CDR2 FQNEAQ (reference sequence). This CDR3 region has 14 residues. Written as DNA, the CDR3 is TGTGCCAGCAGCTTAGTGGCGGACTACAATGAGCAGTTCTTC. Translating it yields CASSLVADYNEQFF.

The gene calls are TRBV7-2 and TRBJ2-7; 7 bases map to TRBD1. CDR3 size: 14 residues. The germline V gene encodes CDR1 SGHTA and CDR2 FQGNSA. Germline trimming cut 7 bases from V and 4 bases from J; bases unmatched to any gene: 10. CDR3 nucleotides: TGTGCCAGCACCCCCGGGACAGCTCTTTACGAGCAGTACTTC. This encodes CASTPGTALYEQYF.

V gene TRBV5-6 combines with J gene TRBJ1-5; maybe TRBD1 (6 bases). The CDR3 contains 12 residues. V was trimmed by 4 bases and J by 7 bases, leaving 9 bases between them. Germline lookup yields CDR1 SGHDT and CDR2 YYEEEE. The CDR3 spells CASSTGGQPQHF. DNA of the CDR3: TGTGCCAGCAGCACGGGGGGCCAGCCCCAGCATTTT.

The rearrangement links TRBV4-1 to TRBJ2-7; D unresolved. The V gene lost 3 bases and the J gene lost 2 bases, with 11 bases spanning the gap. Germline lookup yields CDR1 MGHRA and CDR2 YSYEKL. This CDR3 contains 14 residues. The CDR3 bases are TGCGCCAGCAGCCACTCCGTAGGAACCTACGAGCAGTACTTC. This gives the protein CASSHSVGTYEQYF.

The chain has TRBV4-3 and TRBJ1-4; 7 bases match TRBD1. The CDR3 spans 15 residues. V shed 2 bases and J 7 bases; nucleotides not matched to a gene: 7. The germline CDR1 and CDR2 sequences are LGHNA and YSLEER. DNA of the CDR3: TGCGCCAGCAGCCAACAATCAGGGGGGGGTGAAAAACTGTTTTTT. Residues: CASSQQSGGGEKLFF.

The CDR3 loop is CAWSEAKNIQYF. CDR3 coding DNA: TGTGCCTGGAGTGAGGCCAAAAACATTCAGTACTTC. V usage is TRBV30 and J usage is TRBJ2-4; D gene uncertain. The CDR3 contains 12 residues. Per the germline V gene, CDR1 is GTSNPN and CDR2 is SVGIG (reference sequence). V was shortened by 1 base and J by 1 base, with 2 bases between the two germline ends.

The chain links TRBV6-4 to TRBJ2-5; weak D call: TRBD2 (6 bases). The CDR3 is made up of 17 amino acids. V lost 4 bases, J lost 5 bases, and 23 bases lay in between. From germline, CDR1 is MRHNA and CDR2 SNTAGT. CDR3 amino acids: CASSADPKDYGGETQYF. In nucleotides, the CDR3 is TGTGCCAGCAGTGCCGACCCGAAGGACTATGGCGGGGAGACCCAGTACTTC.

This clone was observed once. The V and J genes are TRBV10-3 and TRBJ2-7; D is undetermined. The germline V gene encodes CDR1 ENHRY and CDR2 SYGVKD. V shed 2 bases and J shed 3 bases, with 8 bases lying between them. CDR3 length: 13 amino acids. The CDR3: CAISEGHLYEQYF. CDR3 nucleotides: TGTGCCATCAGTGAGGGGCATCTCTACGAGCAGTACTTC.

The V and J genes are TRBV7-9 and TRBJ2-2; D unresolved. The CDR3 runs 14 residues. Germline V gene sequence: CDR1 SEHNR, CDR2 FQNEAQ (reference sequence). V was pared by 4 bases and J by 5 bases, with 11 bases between. CDR3 nucleotides: TGTGCCAGCAGCTCCGACTTTCTGACCGGGGAGCTGTTTTTT. Protein product: CASSSDFLTGELFF.

The rearrangement joins TRBV5-1 to TRBJ2-7; 9 bases fit TRBD1. J lost 3 bases, V lost 0 bases, and 4 bases had no gene match. This CDR3 has 15 residues. Germline loops: CDR1 SGHRS, CDR2 YFSETQ. Written as DNA, the CDR3 is TGCGCCAGCAGCTTGGGACAGGGGGAGTTCTACGAGCAGTACTTC. It translates to CASSLGQGEFYEQYF.